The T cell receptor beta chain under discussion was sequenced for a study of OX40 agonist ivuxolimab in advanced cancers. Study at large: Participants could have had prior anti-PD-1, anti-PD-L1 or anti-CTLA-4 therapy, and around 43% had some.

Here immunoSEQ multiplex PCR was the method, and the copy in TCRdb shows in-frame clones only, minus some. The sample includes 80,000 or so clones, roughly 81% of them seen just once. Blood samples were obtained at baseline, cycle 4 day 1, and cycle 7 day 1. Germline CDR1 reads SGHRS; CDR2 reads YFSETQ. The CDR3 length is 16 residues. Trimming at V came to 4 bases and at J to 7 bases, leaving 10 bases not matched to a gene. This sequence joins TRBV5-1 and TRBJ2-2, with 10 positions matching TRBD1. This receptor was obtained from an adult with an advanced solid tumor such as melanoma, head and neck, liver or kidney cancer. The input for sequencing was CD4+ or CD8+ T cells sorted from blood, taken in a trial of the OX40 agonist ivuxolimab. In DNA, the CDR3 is TGCGCCAGCAGCCCCGGTCCGGGGACAGGGGTCGGGGAGCTGTTTTTT. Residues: CASSPGPGTGVGELFF.